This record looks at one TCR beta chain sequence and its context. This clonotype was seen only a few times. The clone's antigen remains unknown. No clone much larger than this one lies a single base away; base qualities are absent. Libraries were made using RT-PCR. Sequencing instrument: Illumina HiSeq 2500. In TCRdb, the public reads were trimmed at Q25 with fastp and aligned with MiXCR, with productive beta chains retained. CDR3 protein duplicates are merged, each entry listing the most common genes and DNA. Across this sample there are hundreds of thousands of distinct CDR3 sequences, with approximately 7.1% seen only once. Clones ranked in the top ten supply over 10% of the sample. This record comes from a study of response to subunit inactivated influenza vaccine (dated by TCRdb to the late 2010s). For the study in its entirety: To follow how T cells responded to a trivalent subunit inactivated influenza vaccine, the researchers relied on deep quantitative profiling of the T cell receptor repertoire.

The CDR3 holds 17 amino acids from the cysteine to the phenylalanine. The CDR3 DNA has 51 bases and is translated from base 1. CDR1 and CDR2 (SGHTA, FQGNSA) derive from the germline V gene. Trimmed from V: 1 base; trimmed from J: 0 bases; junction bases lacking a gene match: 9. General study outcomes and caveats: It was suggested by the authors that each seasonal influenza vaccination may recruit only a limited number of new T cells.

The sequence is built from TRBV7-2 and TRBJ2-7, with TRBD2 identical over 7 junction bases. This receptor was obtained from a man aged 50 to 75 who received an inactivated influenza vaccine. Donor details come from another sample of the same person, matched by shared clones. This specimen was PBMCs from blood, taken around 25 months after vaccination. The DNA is TGTGCCAGCAGCTTAGTGGGTGGGCGGGGGTCCTCCTACGAGCAGTACTTC. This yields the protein CASSLVGGRGSSYEQYF.